These T cell receptor beta chains were read from a single sample in a study of T cells in Graves' hyperthyroidism and ophthalmopathy. Via MiXCR, TCRdb re-called the multiplex PCR reads, giving one row per CDR3 protein. The sample consists of 700,000 or so distinct CDR3 sequences, about 17% of them appearing once. The sample was blood. The source of these receptors is a man younger than 35 with Graves' hyperthyroidism. Each CDR3 is given with its conserved first and last residue.

V	CDR3
TRBV7-2	CASSPSESYGYTF
TRBV12-3/TRBV12-4	CASSRFPQDTQYF
TRBV20-1	CSVTGATGELFF
TRBV30	CAWIWGSNQPQHF
TRBV5-1	CASSSSFPVGETQYF
TRBV29-1	CSVGLADLTDTQYF
TRBV11-2	CASSLSGDQYETQYF
TRBV20-1	CSARIGVELFF
TRBV7-8	CASSPWDRASVDQPQHF
TRBV19	CASSPRVGGNTEAFF
TRBV7-3	CASSHGGGLDEQYF
TRBV27	CASSPPGGGDGYTF
TRBV6-1	CASRPQGYLGNEQFF
TRBV13	CASSLGGLLNTGELFF
TRBV10-3	CAISEPDRGPHNEQFF
TRBV7-9	CASSLRARSYEQYF
TRBV27	CASRAPTGGPFPDTQYF
TRBV20-1	CSARGATNTGELFF
TRBV7-9	CASAPPAGEQFF
TRBV6-2/TRBV6-3	CASSYLSSYNEQSF
TRBV20-1	CSARDGTSTDTQYF
TRBV30	CAWSWGFAGNEQFF
TRBV29-1	CSVRQGGSSYEQYF
TRBV20-1	CSARVFALDRGPSEQFF
TRBV7-9	CASSSAGGQRMNTEAFF
TRBV20-1	CSAPSGTSGRVEQYF
TRBV14	CASSQGQESYEQYF
TRBV19	CASSMVGTPQSAFF
TRBV6-2/TRBV6-3	CASSYYPYEQYF
TRBV7-9	CASSSPLGQASSGNTIYF
TRBV7-2	CASRLEASQGPGETQYF
TRBV28	CASRARPGVSYEQYF
TRBV7-9	CASSPSLPGHTTYNEQFF
TRBV7-9	CASSLAGVNHEQYF
TRBV20-1	CSARGTSGSSGETQYF
TRBV28	CASSPGTSGRVYEQYF
TRBV20-1	CSASGGRALNEQFF
TRBV2	CASRARSTGSQFF
TRBV18	CASSPGRTSNTEAFF
TRBV30	CAWTVGAGEQFF
TRBV7-2	CASSSSGRRSETQYF
TRBV2	CASIATSGSRTYNEQFF
TRBV7-9	CASSLRQGARETQYF
TRBV10-3	CAISERGTPGEQYF
TRBV24-1	CATSDPLRTGGEGTDTQYF
TRBV19	CASITGGLISGANVLTF
TRBV28	CASTRDAANEQYF
TRBV2	CAGQRDYNEQFF
TRBV2	CATGGGQQNTEAFF